A single sample gave rise to the 6 T cell receptor beta chains below, sequenced in a study of blood T cell repertoires in COVID-19. Libraries were prepared by immunoSEQ multiplex PCR; TCRdb keeps only in-frame clonotypes and omits some of them. The data hold about 270,000 clones, with about nine tenths observed a single time. Source material: PBMCs or T cells enriched from blood (not recorded which). The receptors come from a woman aged 25-40 years with acute COVID-19.

Here the CDR3 reads CASSDSSTGFLYEQYF. In DNA, the CDR3 is TGTGCCAGTAGCGATTCTTCGACAGGGTTCCTTTACGAGCAGTACTTC. The chain has TRBV19 and TRBJ2-7, with 7 bases aligning to TRBD1. The length of the CDR3 is 16 residues. In germline, CDR1 is LNHDA, CDR2 SQIVND (reference sequence). V shed 6 bases and J 4 bases; nucleotides not matched to a gene: 15.

The chain joins TRBV5-1 to TRBJ1-1; D gene unclear. Trimming stripped 2 bases from V and 2 bases from J, with 10 bases between. Germline CDR1 SGHRS, CDR2 YFSETQ. CDR3 length: 14 amino acids. CDR3 sequence reads: CASSLGGGNTEAFF. DNA of the CDR3: TGCGCCAGCAGCTTAGGCGGCGGAAACACTGAAGCTTTCTTT.

The V and J genes are TRBV2 and TRBJ2-5, with D unresolved. Germline V gene data show CDR1 as SNHLY and CDR2 as FYNNEI. The CDR3 spans 13 residues. The V end lost 3 bases, the J end lost 4 bases, and 9 bases lay between the germline ends. In nucleotides, the CDR3 is TGTGCCAGCAGTGAGAGCCCCGGAGAGACCCAGTACTTC. Its protein is CASSESPGETQYF.

The chain is built from TRBV7-9 and TRBJ2-7; the match to TRBD2 covers 12 bases. Germline trimming cut 5 bases from V and 0 bases from J; bases unmatched to any gene: 8. The CDR3 covers 17 residues. Germline CDR1 SEHNR, CDR2 FQNEAQ (reference sequence). Here the CDR3 reads CASSTSLAGGTSYEQYF. DNA of the CDR3: TGTGCCAGCAGCACCTCCCTAGCGGGAGGGACCTCCTACGAGCAGTACTTC.

This clone appeared a single time. J is TRBJ2-7 and V is TRBV6-1; D is uncertain. Trimming took off 3 bases at V and 0 bases at J, with 12 bases between the two ends. From germline, CDR1 is MNHNS and CDR2 SASEGT. CDR3 size: 15 residues. DNA for the CDR3: TGTGCCAGCAGTGATCCCCCGGTAAGCTCCTACGAGCAGTACTTC. This encodes CASSDPPVSSYEQYF.

This clone was seen a single time. CDR3: CASSDDGVSEQYF. The CDR3 DNA reads TGCGCCAGCAGTGACGACGGGGTCTCCGAGCAGTACTTC. The V and J genes are TRBV10-1 and TRBJ2-7; D might be TRBD2 (5 bases). The CDR3 sequence is 13 residues long. Germline V lookup: CDR1 WNHNN, CDR2 SYGVQD (reference sequence). Trimming removed 3 bases at V and 6 bases at J, with 12 bases between.